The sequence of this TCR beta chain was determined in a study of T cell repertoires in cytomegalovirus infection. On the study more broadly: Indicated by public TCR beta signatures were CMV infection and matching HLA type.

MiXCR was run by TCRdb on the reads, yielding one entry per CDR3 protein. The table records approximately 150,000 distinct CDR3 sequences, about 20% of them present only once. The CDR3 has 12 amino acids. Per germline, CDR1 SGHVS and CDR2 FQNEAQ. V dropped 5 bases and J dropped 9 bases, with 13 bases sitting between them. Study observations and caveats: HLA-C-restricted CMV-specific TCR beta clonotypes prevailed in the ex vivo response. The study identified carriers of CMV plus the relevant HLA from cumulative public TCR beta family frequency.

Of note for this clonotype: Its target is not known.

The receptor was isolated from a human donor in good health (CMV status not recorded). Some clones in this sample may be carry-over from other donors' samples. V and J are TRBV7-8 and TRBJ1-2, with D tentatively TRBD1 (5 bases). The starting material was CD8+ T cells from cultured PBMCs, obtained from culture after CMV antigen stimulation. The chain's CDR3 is CASSAEGRSYTF. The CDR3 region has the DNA TGTGCCAGCAGCGCAGAGGGACGGAGCTACACCTTC.